These T cell receptor beta chains were read from a single sample in a study of siplizumab effects on memory and regulatory T cells. Method: immunoSEQ multiplex PCR; TCRdb's copy keeps in-frame clones and lacks some. This repertoire shows over 70,000 clones, approximately 95% found once; its top ten account for approximately 18%. Sequencing used CD8+ T cells sorted from blood. The receptor source for this set is a human donor in good health. The CDR3 runs from the conserved cysteine through the conserved F or W. D genes are given only for firm matches. A row's size may be missing; if present it is once, few, many or a size class.

J | V | D | size | CDR3 | DNA
TRBJ2-5 | TRBV7-2 | - | - | CASSPNRVEETQYF | TGTGCCAGCAGCCCCAACAGGGTAGAAGAGACCCAGTACTTC
TRBJ2-3 | TRBV9 | - | - | CASSVGAGSLDTQYF | TGTGCCAGCAGCGTAGGGGCAGGGTCCCTAGATACGCAGTATTTT
TRBJ1-2 | TRBV4-1 | TRBD1 | - | CASSDRQGDSDGYTF | TGCGCCAGCAGCGACCGACAGGGAGATAGCGATGGCTACACCTTC
TRBJ1-1 | TRBV7-9 | - | few | CASSPDNTEAFF | TGTGCCAGCAGCCCAGACAACACTGAAGCTTTCTTT
TRBJ1-1 | TRBV7-8 | - | - | CASSSDQGMNTEAFF | TGTGCCAGCAGCTCCGATCAGGGTATGAACACTGAAGCTTTCTTT
TRBJ2-3 | TRBV9 | - | few | CASSRGGHPTSTDTQYF | TGTGCCAGCAGTAGAGGGGGACACCCGACAAGCACAGATACGCAGTATTTT
TRBJ2-7 | TRBV4-1 | TRBD1 | - | CASSLEGQGVDEQYF | TGCGCCAGCAGCCTCGAGGGACAGGGTGTGGACGAGCAGTACTTC
TRBJ2-5 | TRBV5-1 | - | - | CASSSWTDQETQYF | TGCGCCAGCAGCTCTTGGACTGACCAAGAGACCCAGTACTTC
TRBJ2-1 | TRBV6-5 | - | - | CASSYGSGAEDDEQFF | TGTGCCAGCAGTTACGGTTCCGGGGCTGAGGATGATGAGCAGTTCTTC
TRBJ2-7 | TRBV10-3 | - | - | CAIRKDRLDEQYF | TGTGCCATCAGGAAAGACAGGTTAGACGAGCAGTACTTC
TRBJ2-7 | TRBV11-2 | - | once | CASSLGRTASYEQYF | TGTGCCAGCAGCTTAGGGAGGACAGCCTCCTACGAGCAGTACTTC
TRBJ1-4 | TRBV6-6 | - | - | CASSFTPSPKKLFF | TGTGCCAGCAGTTTCACACCCTCCCCAAAAAAACTGTTTTTT
TRBJ2-7 | TRBV4-2 | TRBD2 | - | CASSQETVGLAYEQYF | TGTGCCAGCAGCCAAGAGACTGTGGGACTAGCTTACGAGCAGTACTTC
TRBJ1-1 | TRBV6-5 | - | - | CASSLYSETEAFF | TGTGCCAGCAGTTTATACAGTGAAACTGAAGCTTTCTTT
TRBJ2-1 | TRBV7-9 | TRBD1 | - | CASSPAGTGDNEQFF | TGTGCCAGCAGCCCGGCCGGGACAGGGGACAATGAGCAGTTCTTC
TRBJ1-1 | TRBV7-9 | - | - | CASSLVLTANTEAFF | TGTGCCAGCAGCTTAGTGCTGACCGCGAACACTGAAGCTTTCTTT
TRBJ2-7 | TRBV15 | - | once | CATRDQGASSYEQYF | TGTGCCACCAGAGATCAAGGCGCGAGCTCCTACGAGCAGTACTTC
TRBJ2-7 | TRBV7-2 | - | - | CASSLRGVGTSYEQYF | TGTGCCAGCAGCTTAAGGGGGGTGGGGACCTCCTACGAGCAGTACTTC
TRBJ2-3 | TRBV7-9 | - | - | CASQEIRGPTDTQYF | TGTGCCAGCCAGGAGATCAGGGGCCCCACAGATACGCAGTATTTT
TRBJ1-1 | TRBV27 | TRBD1 | - | CASSWDRNTEAFF | TGTGCCAGCAGTTGGGACAGGAACACTGAAGCTTTCTTT
TRBJ2-7 | TRBV15 | TRBD2 | - | CATSGTSFSGSYEQYF | TGTGCCACCAGCGGGACTAGCTTCAGTGGTTCCTACGAGCAGTACTTC
TRBJ1-1 | TRBV9 | - | - | CASSASHTNTEAFF | TGTGCCAGCAGCGCCAGCCACACGAACACTGAAGCTTTCTTT